This T cell receptor beta chain is drawn from a study of vaccination effects on CD4 cells after COVID-19. As for the study in general: Participants were given two doses of BNT162b2 or mRNA-1273 vaccine.

Sequencing in the ViraFEST assay came after antigen-specific CD4+ T cells had been expanded with viral peptide pools, which were used to stimulate PBMC. Culturing for 10 to 11 days preceded CD4+ T cell isolation. Previously uninfected by SARS-CoV-2, the vaccine recipients also showed negative nucleocapsid antibodies. A note on this clone: Its specificity is unknown.

The table came from immunoSEQ multiplex PCR; TCRdb's copy has only in-frame clones and leaves some out. The sample records fewer than 40,000 clones, 55% to 75% being singletons. This CDR3 is 14 amino acids long. CDR1 and CDR2 from the germline V gene are SGHTA and FQGTGA. Trimming took off 4 bases at V and 2 bases at J, with 10 bases between the two ends. V usage is TRBV7-3 and J usage is TRBJ2-3, with unresolved D. The sample in question was CD4+ T cells from PBMCs cultured with HCoV-229E spike peptides, obtained before COVID-19 vaccination. The TCR sequence derives from a human donor who received a COVID-19 vaccine. The CDR3 nucleotides are TGTGCCAGCAGCTCAACGGGTTTCACAGATACGCAGTATTTT. Amino acid sequence: CASSSTGFTDTQYF.